The clone carrying this TCR beta chain is a singleton in its sample. Seattle cases were enrolled at active infection and followed longitudinally. Trimming removed 4 bases from V and 4 bases from J; junction bases left unmatched: 5. The CDR3 totals 15 residues. Germline CDR1 is MGHDK and CDR2 is SYGVNS. The data belong to a study of blood T cell repertoires in COVID-19. As for the study in general: The United States, Italy and Spain supplied acute and convalescent COVID-19 samples. Sample material is recorded as cDNA or gDNA derived from T cells, B-cell-depleted T cells, or PBMCs.

Source study methods: Reference gene primer amplification gave nucleated cell count estimates. Data came from immunoSEQ multiplex PCR; TCRdb stores just in-frame clones and leaves some out. Clone size and the V and J calls come from that table; the DNA yielded D and trimming. Here the sample spans more than 80,000 clones, 75% to 85% being singletons. The chain combines TRBV25-1 with TRBJ2-1; 9 bases fit TRBD2. The TCR originated in a man older than 75 with COVID-19, enrolled during active disease. Input material: peripheral blood. The CDR3 loop reads CASSGLTSGYNEQFF. CDR3 in DNA: TGTGCCAGCAGTGGCCTAACTAGCGGGTACAATGAGCAGTTCTTC.